This T cell receptor (beta chain) derives from a study of CD8 T cells in ankylosing spondylitis. Whole-study findings and limits: Seemingly characteristic of ankylosing spondylitis blood was a TCR beta motif consisting of several highly homologous variants. Earlier reports found some motif variants in synovial fluid and blood in reactive arthritis.

The TCR beta libraries were generated through quantitative 5'-RACE incorporating molecular barcodes. In TCRdb, the 5' RACE reads were re-called with MiXCR into one record per CDR3 protein. Of about 210,000 distinct CDR3 sequences in the sample, 7.5% to 9.5% are singletons; the top ten hold roughly 5%. About this clonotype itself: As yet, its antigen is unknown.

The CDR3 extends over 15 amino acids. The junction had 9 bases not matched to a gene; V was cut back by 0 bases and J by 9 bases. Germline CDR1 and CDR2: MNHEY and SVGEGT. The sequencing input was blood, either unsorted or a sorted T cell fraction (not recorded which). The chain links TRBV6-2 or TRBV6-3 to TRBJ2-3; 7 nucleotides line up with TRBD2. The TCR originated in a female donor with ankylosing spondylitis or in good health (not recorded which). CDR3 sequence (DNA): TGTGCCAGCAGTTACTCGGGCGGGAGAACCAACACGCAGTATTTT. This translates into CASSYSGGRTNTQYF.